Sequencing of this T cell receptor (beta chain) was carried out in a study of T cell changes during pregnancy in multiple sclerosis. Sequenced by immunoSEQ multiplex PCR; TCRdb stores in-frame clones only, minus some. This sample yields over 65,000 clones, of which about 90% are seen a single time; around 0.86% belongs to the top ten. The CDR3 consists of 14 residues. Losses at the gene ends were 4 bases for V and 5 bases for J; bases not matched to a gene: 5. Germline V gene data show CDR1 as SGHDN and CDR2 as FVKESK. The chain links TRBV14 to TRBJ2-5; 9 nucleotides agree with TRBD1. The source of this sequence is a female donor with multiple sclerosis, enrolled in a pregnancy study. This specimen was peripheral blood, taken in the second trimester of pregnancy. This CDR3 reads CASSRGQGWETQYF. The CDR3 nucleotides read TGTGCCAGCAGCCGGGGACAGGGTTGGGAGACCCAGTACTTC.